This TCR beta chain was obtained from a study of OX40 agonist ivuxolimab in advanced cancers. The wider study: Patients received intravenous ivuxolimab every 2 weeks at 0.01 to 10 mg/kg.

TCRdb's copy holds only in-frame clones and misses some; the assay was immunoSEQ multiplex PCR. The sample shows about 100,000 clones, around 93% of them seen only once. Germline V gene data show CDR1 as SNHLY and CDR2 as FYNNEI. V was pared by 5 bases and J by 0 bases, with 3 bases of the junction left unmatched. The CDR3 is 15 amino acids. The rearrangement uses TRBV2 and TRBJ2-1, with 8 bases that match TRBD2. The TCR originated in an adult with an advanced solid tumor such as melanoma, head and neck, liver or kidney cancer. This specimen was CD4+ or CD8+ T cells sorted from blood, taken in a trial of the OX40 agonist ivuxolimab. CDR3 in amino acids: CASSLLAASYNEQFF. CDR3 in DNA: TGTGCCAGCAGTCTACTAGCGGCCTCCTACAATGAGCAGTTCTTC.